This record looks at one TCR beta chain sequence and its context. The antigen is undetermined. TCRdb ran MiXCR on the 5' RACE reads and lists one entry per CDR3 protein. The data contain around 220,000 distinct CDR3 sequences, about 16% of them singletons. Germline V gene data show CDR1 as WNHNN and CDR2 as SYGVQD (reference sequence). The V end lost 2 bases, the J end lost 6 bases, and 11 bases lay between the germline ends. The CDR3 runs to 13 residues. This sample stems from a study of CD8 T cells in ankylosing spondylitis. Regarding the study as a whole: According to the report, clones linked to the disease were significantly enriched in matched synovial fluid samples taken from ankylosing spondylitis patients. There was a TCR beta motif, made of several highly homologous variants, that appeared characteristic of ankylosing spondylitis blood.

This sequence joins TRBV10-1 and TRBJ2-7, with D possibly being TRBD2 (5 bases). The sequenced sample was blood, either unsorted or a sorted T cell fraction (not recorded which). This sequence originates from a male donor with ankylosing spondylitis. CDR3 in amino acids: CASSERRLSEQYF. The CDR3 DNA sequence: TGCGCCAGCAGTGAGCGGAGGCTTAGCGAGCAGTACTTC.